The next 31 T cell receptor beta chains were all read from a single sample in a study of blood T cell repertoires in COVID-19. The table came from immunoSEQ multiplex PCR; TCRdb's copy has only in-frame clones and leaves some out. The sample contains 60,000 to 75,000 clones, almost 85% of which appear only once. The sequenced material came from peripheral blood. These receptors were taken from a human donor in a cohort sampled during active COVID-19.

This chain joins TRBV18 and TRBJ2-1; 9 bases map to TRBD2. The CDR3 runs to 16 residues. V dropped 3 bases and J dropped 8; count of bases not matched to a gene: 11. Germline V lookup: CDR1 KGHSH, CDR2 LQKENI. The CDR3 coding sequence is TGTGCCAGCTCACCTTCCGGCCAGCGGGGGGTCGATGAGCAGTTCTTC. Translated: CASSPSGQRGVDEQFF.

The chain is built from TRBV7-2 and TRBJ2-5; TRBD1 aligns across 10 bases. Trimming cost V 5 bases and J 4 bases; bases outside gene matches: 10. Germline V CDR1 and CDR2: SGHTA, FQGNSA. The CDR3 loop spans 16 amino acids. CDR3 in DNA: TGTGCCAGCAGCCAACAACCGACAGGGGGCACAGAGACCCAGTACTTC. Its protein product is CASSQQPTGGTETQYF.

The CDR3 bases are TGTGCCAGCAGCGTAACCGGTAACAATGAGCAGTTCTTC. It encodes CASSVTGNNEQFF. The chain recombines TRBV9 with TRBJ2-1; D ambiguous. The CDR3 is 13 amino acids. V was shortened by 1 base and J by 5 bases, with 7 bases between the two germline ends. CDR1 and CDR2 (germline): SGDLS, YYNGEE.

This clone was observed at least ten times. This chain connects TRBV5-1 to TRBJ2-7; D is possibly TRBD1 (5 bases). CDR1 is SGHRS, CDR2 YFSETQ, per germline. Trimming stripped 6 bases from V and 3 bases from J, with 19 bases between. This CDR3 is built from 15 residues. In nucleotides, the CDR3 is TGCGCCAGCACCACCCGACAGCCTGGCTTCTACGAGCAGTACTTC. This encodes CASTTRQPGFYEQYF.

V and J are TRBV4-3 and TRBJ1-2; 7 bases match TRBD1. CDR1 and CDR2 from the germline V gene are LGHNA and YSLEER. The CDR3 sequence is 14 residues long. J was trimmed by 4 bases and V by 4 bases; bases with no gene match: 6. CDR3 in amino acids: CASSLGQKSYGYTF. In DNA, the CDR3 is TGCGCCAGCAGCCTGGGACAGAAAAGCTATGGCTACACCTTC.

This clone was recorded only once. The gene calls are TRBV5-1 and TRBJ2-1, with TRBD1 as a possible D gene (6 bases). CDR1 is SGHRS and CDR2 is YFSETQ in the germline V gene. V was trimmed by 7 bases and J by 0 bases, leaving 14 bases between them. This CDR3 region has 15 residues. DNA of the CDR3: TGCGCCAGCTCGACGGTGACAGGCTCCTACAATGAGCAGTTCTTC. Its translation: CASSTVTGSYNEQFF. Drawing the rest from reference TRBV5-1 and TRBJ2-1, the complete variable domain is KAGVTQTPRYLIKTRGQQVTLSCSPISGHRSVSWYQQTPGQGLQFLFEYFSETQRNKGNFPGRFSGRQFSNSRSEMNVSTLELGDSALYLCASSTVTGSYNEQFFGPGTRLTVL.

This clone was counted between two and nine times. The V call is TRBV5-4, the J call TRBJ1-6; TRBD1 aligns across 8 bases. Germline CDR1 and CDR2: SGHNT and YYREEE (reference sequence). The CDR3 has 19 residues. V was pared by 3 bases and J by 4 bases, with 15 bases of the junction left unmatched. The CDR3 is CASSSPGQDSSSYNSPLHF. In DNA form, the CDR3 reads TGTGCCAGCAGCTCACCGGGACAGGATTCTTCCTCGTATAATTCACCCCTCCACTTT.

The rearrangement joins TRBV5-6 to TRBJ2-4; D is possibly TRBD1 (6 bases). From germline, CDR1 is SGHDT and CDR2 YYEEEE. The ends were cut back, 4 bases at V and 16 bases at J, with 15 bases in the middle. The CDR3 is 11 amino acids. CDR3 bases: TGTGCCAGCAGCACCGGACAGTTCCAATACTTC. The encoded protein is CASSTGQFQYF.

A note on this clone: Other DNA sequences from this sample encode an identical CDR3 as well. The gene calls are TRBV12-3 or TRBV12-4 and TRBJ2-3; 9 nucleotides line up with TRBD2. CDR3 length: 13 residues. Trimming took 9 bases from V and 6 from J; bases not matched to a gene: 7. The CDR3 spells CASGAGGPDTQYF. The CDR3 DNA sequence: TGTGCCAGTGGGGCGGGGGGGCCGGATACGCAGTATTTT.

The V gene is TRBV3-1 (or the pseudogene TRBV3-2), the J gene TRBJ1-6; D might be TRBD1 (6 bases). Germline assignment: CDR1 LGHDT and CDR2 YNNKEL (reference sequence). Between the trimmed V and J ends, which lost 10 bases and 4 bases, there was a span of 14 bases. This CDR3 contains 14 residues. In DNA, the CDR3 is TGTGCCACCGGCAGGGGCCGTTATAATTCACCCCTCCACTTT. Its protein product is CATGRGRYNSPLHF.

This sequence joins TRBV3-1 (or the pseudogene TRBV3-2) and TRBJ2-2; 11 bases agree with TRBD1. This CDR3 contains 15 residues. Unmatched junction bases numbered 2, after V lost 4 bases and J lost 4 bases. Germline assignment: CDR1 LGHDT and CDR2 YNNKEL (reference sequence). The CDR3, as DNA: TGTGCCAGCAGCCCGGGGACAGGGGGCACCGGGGAGCTGTTTTTT. Amino acids: CASSPGTGGTGELFF.

The chain recombines TRBV19 with TRBJ1-6, with D possibly TRBD1 on 5 matching bases. Germline-derived CDR1 and CDR2 are LNHDA and SQIVND (reference sequence). The CDR3 has 13 amino acids. The ends were cut back, 10 bases at V and 4 bases at J, with 11 bases in the middle. CDR3 in amino acids: CATRVSYNSPLHF. The CDR3, as DNA: TGTGCCACCAGGGTGTCGTATAATTCACCCCTCCACTTT.

The CDR3, as DNA: TGTGCCAGCAGCTCCACGACAGGGAGGGAGACCCAGTACTTC. Translation gives CASSSTTGRETQYF. The chain couples TRBV11-2 to TRBJ2-5; D perhaps matches TRBD1 (7 bases). The CDR3 consists of 14 residues. V was shortened by 4 bases and J by 5 bases, with 14 bases between the two germline ends. CDR1 and CDR2 from the germline V gene are SGHAT and FQNNGV.

V usage is TRBV3-1 (or the pseudogene TRBV3-2) and J usage is TRBJ1-5; D is possibly TRBD1 (5 bases). This CDR3 is built from 14 residues. The V gene's germline CDR1 is LGHDT and CDR2 YNNKEL (reference sequence). V was trimmed by 0 bases and J by 6 bases, leaving 9 bases between them. The CDR3 nucleotides read TGTGCCAGCAGCCAAGAAGGGGCTACTCAGCCCCAGCATTTT. It is translated as CASSQEGATQPQHF.

CDR3: CSASKGTSGDSSTQYF. CDR3 DNA: TGCAGTGCTAGTAAGGGGACTAGCGGGGATTCCTCTACGCAGTATTTT. The gene calls are TRBV20-1 and TRBJ2-3; 13 nucleotides align to TRBD2. The ends lost 3 bases at V and 8 bases at J; junction bases unmatched: 11. The CDR3 sequence is 16 residues long. Per the germline V gene, CDR1 is DFQATT and CDR2 is SNEGSKA (reference sequence).

This rearrangement joins TRBV24-1 to TRBJ2-3, with D perhaps TRBD2 (6 bases). V was cut by 4 bases and J by 3 bases, with 16 bases left in between. Germline CDR1 and CDR2: KGHDR and SFDVKD. The CDR3 has 16 amino acids. Here the CDR3 DNA reads TGTGCCACCAGTGACCCCGGTACGGCGGGGACAGATACGCAGTATTTT. Its translation is CATSDPGTAGTDTQYF.

CDR3 protein: CASSLASPGETQYF. The CDR3 DNA sequence: TGTGCCAGCAGCTTGGCCAGCCCCGGGGAGACCCAGTACTTC. The J gene is TRBJ2-5, the V gene TRBV7-2; D gene unclear. The V and J ends lost 3 bases and 5 bases respectively, with 13 bases between them. Germline CDR1 and CDR2: SGHTA and FQGNSA. The CDR3 consists of 14 residues.

The chain uses TRBV7-8 and TRBJ2-1; 9 bases are shared with TRBD2. CDR1 and CDR2 (germline): SGHVS, FQNEAQ. The V and J ends lost 1 base and 6 bases, in that order; junction bases with no gene match: 4. The CDR3 is made up of 15 amino acids. The CDR3 coding sequence is TGTGCCAGCAGCTTAGGGCTAGCGGGACTCAATGAGCAGTTCTTC. Encoded protein: CASSLGLAGLNEQFF.

The chain is built from TRBV14 and TRBJ1-2, with D hard to call. The V end was cut by 0 bases, the J end by 7 bases, with 12 bases between. The CDR3 has 14 amino acids. Per germline, CDR1 SGHDN and CDR2 FVKESK. The DNA of the CDR3 is TGTGCCAGCAGCCAAGATTTCCGTCTGAGTGGCTACACCTTC. Its protein is CASSQDFRLSGYTF.

The chain carries TRBV4-3 and TRBJ2-3; tentative D call: TRBD1 (5 bases). Trimming took off 0 bases at V and 2 bases at J, with 15 bases between the two ends. CDR1 is LGHNA, CDR2 YSLEER, per germline. There are 17 residues in the CDR3. The CDR3 DNA reads as TGCGCCAGCAGCCAAGAATTGGGAACCAGGGCCACAGATACGCAGTATTTT. Protein: CASSQELGTRATDTQYF.

This clone was found once. The chain joins TRBV13 to TRBJ2-1; D may be TRBD2 (5 bases). The V end lost 1 base, the J end lost 4 bases, and 11 bases lay between the germline ends. From germline, CDR1 is PRHDT and CDR2 FYEKMQ (reference sequence). The CDR3 totals 15 residues. This CDR3 is CASSLVDYPYNEQFF. In DNA, the CDR3 is TGTGCCAGCAGCTTAGTAGACTACCCTTACAATGAGCAGTTCTTC.

The chain employs TRBV11-2 and TRBJ1-2; no clear D gene. Germline V gene sequence: CDR1 SGHAT, CDR2 FQNNGV. CDR3 length: 13 residues. V gave up 0 bases and J gave up 2 bases, with 4 bases separating them. The CDR3, as DNA: TGTGCCAGCAGCTTAGACGGGAACTATGGCTACACCTTC. This gives the protein CASSLDGNYGYTF.

The gene calls are TRBV7-2 and TRBJ1-2; perhaps TRBD1 as D (5 bases). The V gene lost 3 bases and the J gene lost 0 bases, with 8 bases spanning the gap. Germline V CDR1 and CDR2: SGHTA, FQGNSA. The CDR3 consists of 14 residues. Here the CDR3 DNA reads TGTGCCAGCAGCTTCGACAGAACTAACTATGGCTACACCTTC. Translating it yields CASSFDRTNYGYTF.

Only one count was recorded for this clone. The chain couples TRBV18 to TRBJ1-2; the D gene is possibly TRBD1 (6 bases). The CDR3 length is 12 residues. V gave up 3 bases and J gave up 6 bases, with 8 bases separating them. Germline CDR1 reads KGHSH; CDR2 reads LQKENI. The CDR3 bases are TGTGCCAGCTCACCCCCAGGGGATGGCTACACCTTC. Translation: CASSPPGDGYTF.

The V and J genes are TRBV11-2 and TRBJ2-5; TRBD1 aligns across 9 bases. V lost 7 bases to trimming and J lost 6 bases; unmatched junction nucleotides: 12. CDR1 and CDR2 from the germline V gene are SGHAT and FQNNGV. The CDR3 length is 15 residues. The DNA of the CDR3 is TGTGCCAGCACCGACCTCGGGACAGGGATGCAGACCCAGTACTTC. Translation: CASTDLGTGMQTQYF.

This clone was counted a single time. This rearrangement joins TRBV7-9 to TRBJ2-7; 7 bases align to TRBD2. V lost 7 bases to trimming and J lost 4 bases; unmatched junction nucleotides: 13. The germline gives CDR1 SEHNR, CDR2 FQNEAQ (reference sequence). There are 15 residues in the CDR3. The DNA of the CDR3 is TGTGCCAGCACCCCAACCGGGGAGGGACTTTACGAGCAGTACTTC. This encodes CASTPTGEGLYEQYF.

This clone appeared once. CDR3 nucleotides: TGTGCCAGCAGCGGCCGGGACATCCAAGAGACCCAGTACTTC. This gives the protein CASSGRDIQETQYF. V and J are TRBV7-9 and TRBJ2-5; TRBD1 is a possible D gene (6 bases). The CDR3 runs 14 residues. Trimming took 5 bases from V and 1 from J, leaving 11 bases between them. CDR1 and CDR2 from the germline V gene are SEHNR and FQNEAQ (reference sequence).

The rearrangement joins TRBV5-1 to TRBJ2-5; 12 nucleotides agree with TRBD2. V lost 0 bases to trimming and J lost 5 bases; unmatched junction nucleotides: 11. Germline V gene lookup returns CDR1 SGHRS and CDR2 YFSETQ. The CDR3 is made up of 18 amino acids. The DNA of the CDR3 is TGCGCCAGCAGCTTGGGTCTAGCGGGGGGGCCCGGGTATGAGACCCAGTACTTC. Protein product: CASSLGLAGGPGYETQYF.

The chain uses TRBV4-1 and TRBJ1-4; 9 nucleotides match TRBD1. The CDR3 has 14 amino acids. Looked up from germline, CDR1 is MGHRA and CDR2 is YSYEKL. V lost 3 bases, J lost 7 bases, and 3 bases stayed unmatched. CDR3 region: CASSQGTGSEKLFF. CDR3 DNA: TGCGCCAGCAGCCAGGGGACAGGGAGTGAAAAACTGTTTTTT.

This clone occurred once. The V call is TRBV29-1, the J call TRBJ2-1; D is uncertain. Per germline, CDR1 SQVTM and CDR2 ANQGSEA. The CDR3 is 14 residues long. Trimming shortened V by 4 bases and J by 0 bases, and 10 bases separated the two germline ends. This chain's CDR3 is CSVVQQPSYNEQFF. CDR3 nucleotide sequence: TGCAGCGTTGTACAGCAGCCCTCCTACAATGAGCAGTTCTTC.

The chain employs TRBV6-5 and TRBJ1-5; possible D gene TRBD1, 5 bases. Trimming cost V 6 bases and J 3 bases, with 12 bases left between them. The length of the CDR3 is 14 residues. Looked up from germline, CDR1 is MNHEY and CDR2 is SVGAGI. The CDR3 coding sequence is TGTGCCAGCAGACCCGGGGGTTTCAATCAGCCCCAGCATTTT. Translating it yields CASRPGGFNQPQHF.